This T cell receptor (beta chain) is from a study of tumor-infiltrating lymphocytes in primary liver carcinoma. TCR beta cDNA was reverse-transcribed from around 0.55 ug of total RNA. The reaction used a constant-region primer and ProtoScript II reverse transcriptase. Modified slightly, ARM-PCR produced TCR beta libraries over three nested multiplex PCR rounds. Primers for the first two PCR rounds were TRBV1-TRBV30 forward primers and a C-beta reverse primer (around 11 cycles per round). Using its own MiXCR run on the multiplex PCR reads, TCRdb lists one record per CDR3 protein. The sample lists 45,000 or so distinct CDR3 sequences; roughly 77% were seen once. Concerning this clonotype: A junction boundary mismatches the germline segment, possibly from a read error.

The CDR3 sequence is 15 residues long. Germline lookup yields CDR1 SGHAT and CDR2 FQNNGV. Taking about 19-32 mg of unsorted bulk tissue, the authors co-extracted RNA and DNA. Patients were chronically HBV-infected and treatment-naive. The sequence derives from a woman aged 25 to 39 with primary liver carcinoma and hepatitis B virus infection. The rearrangement joins TRBV11-2 to TRBJ2-7; tentative D call: TRBD2 (7 bases). The sequenced material came from tumor-adjacent normal liver tissue. CDR3 sequence reads: CTSRSLGGATYGQYF. CDR3 in DNA: TGTACCAGCCGCTCACTGGGGGGGGCCACCTACGGGCAGTACTTC.